This TCR beta chain was captured in a study of T cell responses to AZD1222 COVID-19 vaccine. The germline gives CDR1 LGHNT, CDR2 FRNRAP. The CDR3 is 14 residues long. The V gene lost 3 bases and the J gene lost 4 bases, with 12 bases spanning the gap. Clones were read by immunoSEQ multiplex PCR, and TCRdb kept only the in-frame ones, dropping some. The sample lists approximately 91,000 clones; approximately 90% were seen once. Findings of the study overall: Spike-spanning, vaccine-associated CD4 TCRs were dominant at 160-218 and 743-854. Clonal diversity may have been underestimated in mostly white British donors. Just a handful of AZD1222 recipients tested seropositive at baseline.

Remarks on this clone: Its antigen is not identified.

This sequence joins TRBV12-5 and TRBJ1-1; no clear D. This TCR was recovered from an adult who received the AZD1222 COVID-19 vaccine. Sequenced material: peripheral blood, taken 28 days after the second AZD1222 dose. CDR3 nucleotides: TGTGCTAGTGGTTTTGGCGGTGAGAGCACTGAAGCTTTCTTT. Protein: CASGFGGESTEAFF.